The source of this T cell receptor (beta chain) is a study of cytomegalovirus exposure and HLA in healthy donors (dated by TCRdb to about 2017). Study-wide context: An earlier analysis of some 600 of the donors reported roughly 300 Gb of sequence data and 95 million to 120 million unique TCR beta sequences obtained from approximately 180 million T cells. Along with the approximately 700-subject first cohort, a separate validation cohort of over a hundred different subjects was used. In a later genetic analysis, genome-wide SNP genotypes for about three fifths of the roughly 670 donors were used, and that subset was treated as a discovery cohort. On average, roughly 250,000 unique TCR beta nucleotide sequences were sequenced per donor among 300 to 500 genotyped donors of the cohort, with around 19% of those sequences being non-productive. To predict cytomegalovirus infection status, the study combined high-throughput TCR immunosequencing, statistical association of individual TCRs with disease status, and machine learning. Every repertoire in the discovery cohort had been generated on one and the same sequencing platform. An early release that covered about 600 HLA-typed donors contained approximately 300 gigabases of sequencing data and 80 million or so unique TCR sequences. Among the roughly 390 genotyped donors, around 81% belonged to the genetic ancestry cluster associated with self-reported Caucasian donors. A later analysis re-examined previously published TCR beta repertoires from more than 600 donors and added high-resolution HLA genotyping to investigate patterns of TCR occurrence. To decide whether each TCR beta V gene segment behaved as functional or pseudogenic, an earlier analysis of approximately 600 of the donors relied on high-throughput TCR beta sequencing. Roughly 5 DR-DQ haplotypes were handled as single units for association and clustering, since linkage in the cohort was strong. The later analysis used no new phenotypic data to find candidate immune exposures, relying instead on TCR beta sequences and their occurrence across donors. The study aimed to test whether signatures of past pathogen exposure could be identified by cataloging public T cell receptors. Class I and class II HLA loci were covered by the typing at four-digit resolution. Typing coverage varied by locus: about 620-640 donors for A, B, C, DRB1 and DQB1; some 520 for DQA1; approximately 610 for DPA1; 450 to 480 for DPB1. Using immunosequencing, the study profiled T cell repertoires from about 650 subjects and related those repertoires to cytomegalovirus serostatus. Donor age, sex, ethnicity and CMV serostatus were compiled alongside the repertoire data.

Relative to germline, V is 10 bases shorter and J is 3 bases shorter, with 18 bases between their ends. Measured from the cysteine to the phenylalanine, the CDR3 is 15 residues long. Only CDR3 DNA is held: 45 bases, read in frame from base 1. The germline V gene gives CDR1 as MNHNS and CDR2 as SASEGT. Library preparation used the immunoSEQ multiplex PCR assay. For the multiplex PCR, a mixture combining 60 forward primers for TCR Vbeta segments and 13 reverse primers for TCR Jbeta segments was used. Amplification of the CDR3 region of rearranged TCR beta genes was performed with a multiplex PCR assay on genomic DNA. The amplified TCR beta libraries were sequenced on the Illumina HiSeq System as 87-base-pair reads. The published analysis was carried out like this. In a later analysis, roughly 80 million unique TCR beta chains were counted across the 666 repertoires, and around 10 million of these chains were shared by at least two donors. To remove PCR and sequencing errors, raw reads were error-corrected and collapsed into unique sequences using a nearest-neighbor algorithm that merged closely related sequences. V, D and J gene segments were assigned by aligning CDR3 sequences to IMGT reference sequences. For a sequence to be retained, a match of at least six nucleotides was required to both a V gene segment and a J gene segment. Rearrangements were called productive when the CDR3 lacked stop codons and stayed in frame with V and J; all others were non-productive. Following IMGT convention, CDR3 was defined as the stretch from the second conserved V-encoded cysteine up to the conserved J-encoded phenylalanine. The earlier analysis of 587 of the donors excluded sequences that lacked an unambiguous match to a single V gene segment. In an earlier analysis of approximately 590 of the donors, V segments were called functional above 56.7% productive rearrangements and were called segregating when the between-donor standard deviation exceeded 5%. A statistical classification framework was developed to diagnose cytomegalovirus status using the catalog of TCR beta chain sequences. A later analysis assigned V and J genes by comparing TCR nucleotide sequences with IMGT/GENE-DB human TR gene sequences. In a later analysis, CDR3 sequences and most-parsimonious VDJ recombination scenarios were assigned using the TCRdist pipeline. In a later analysis, every TCR beta chain was defined by the combination of its CDR3 amino acid sequence and its V-gene family, and reads without a unique V-gene family were dropped. A later analysis removed over 500 highly shared, low-generation-probability nucleotide sequences to deal with suspected cross-contamination and a sequencing artifact. In a later analysis, a clonal expansion index was calculated for each public chain from normalized within-repertoire ranks of inferred template counts. In a later analysis, generation probabilities were computed with a VDJ recombination model fitted to out-of-frame rearrangements, and the resulting probabilities were checked against IGoR. A later analysis scored TCR-TCR, TCR-HLA and TCR-CMV co-occurrence with hypergeometric tests, applying a repertoire-size bias correction to TCR pairs. In a later analysis, false discovery rates were estimated by permuting HLA or CMV assignments 20 times. A later analysis grouped co-occurring TCRs with DBSCAN, adding TCRdist sequence similarity when clustering within HLA-allele-positive subsets. Co-occurrence clustering excluded repertoires with fewer than 30,000 or more than 120,000 public chains, plus five with anomalous nucleotide sharing. The clones in this table, taken by TCRdb from immuneACCESS, are in-frame only. Not every clone is retained; where verified, under half of the shortfall comes from an unresolved V gene, and the cause of the rest is unknown. The DNA gave D and trimming, while V, J and clone size come from that table. For this sample the table gives 180,000 or so clones, of which 65% to 85% were detected only once. The top ten clonotypes cover about 4.4% of the sample.

The cohort comprised hundreds of healthy bone marrow donors. At the time of sampling, all cohort members were nominally healthy, though unrecorded immune exposures were likely present. The donor tested CMV seropositive and was one of the 289 seropositive cohort members. A peripheral blood sample was provided by each donor, and peripheral blood mononuclear cells were used for TCR beta sequencing. Genomic DNA extraction from the blood cell samples was performed with the Qiagen DNeasy Blood Extraction Kit. Concerning this clone itself: Its antigen is still unknown. No base qualities exist here, and no much larger clone lies one base off it.

Broader findings and caveats from the paper: In the study, around 150 TCR beta chains were listed as associated with cytomegalovirus. While some public TCRs were present in many individuals, most TCR sequences turned up only very rarely across donors. In an earlier analysis of about 550 of the donors, most TCR beta V segments were observed in productive rearrangements about 87% or about 30% of the time, broadly matching IMGT annotations. A later analysis found that TCR association rates varied across HLA loci, with DRB1 alleles showing the most associated TCRs and HLA-C alleles the fewest. Because counts were too low, some 16 rarely observed V segments, including chromosome 9 orphons, were excluded from the earlier analysis of around 590 of the donors. In a later genetic analysis, a missense DCLRE1C variant was associated with V-gene and J-gene trimming of TCR beta chains, and the association was replicated in an independent cohort. A group of highly shared sequence variants was considered likely to be a technical artifact of the sequencing pipeline. A later analysis associated 16,951 TCR beta sequences with specific HLA alleles at a false discovery rate of 0.05. Presence/absence analyses assumed roughly uniform sequencing depth across donors, an assumption that may not hold. Because HLA typing was unavailable for some donors at each locus, only the typed subset was used in association tests. A further reported finding was that TCR beta sequences accurately predicted the HLA-A and HLA-B alleles for most subjects in the first cohort. In vitro tests confirmed that a few of the cytomegalovirus-associated TCR beta chains recognize cytomegalovirus antigens. Because the 87-base-pair reads could not distinguish some IMGT-functional V segments, including TRBV6-2 and TRBV6-3, those segments were excluded. In a later analysis, HLA-associated TCR beta chains were found to be more clonally expanded and to have lower generation probabilities than equally common non-associated chains. The only immune exposure information available for the cohort was CMV serostatus. According to a later analysis, most CMV-associated TCR beta chains appeared to be HLA-restricted, and the HLA associations seemed to be driven largely by CMV exposure. Strong co-occurrence of HLA alleles, especially DR and DQ, made assigning TCR associations to individual alleles difficult. Correlated functional status among segregating V segments might reflect linkage disequilibrium, but an unknown experimental factor could not be ruled out. The authors suggested that the approach could potentially be extended to other disease states and immunological phenotypes. According to a later analysis, parvovirus B19, influenza, CMV and Epstein-Barr virus appeared linked to several top co-occurrence clusters. This cohort had only TCR beta chains sequenced, and the lack of alpha or paired-chain data limited which features could be detected. The classifier was reported to diagnose cytomegalovirus status with high specificity and sensitivity in both the original and validation cohorts. In a later genetic analysis, fewer N-insertions in productive TCRs were reported among donors in an Asian-associated ancestry cluster than the roughly 640-donor mean.

The receptor comes from a woman between 45 and 60 years old in good health and CMV-seropositive. The V and J genes are TRBV6-1 and TRBJ2-2; the D gene cannot be resolved reliably. The sample comprised PBMCs. The CDR3 protein is CATSPRRIDTGELFF. In nucleotide form, the sequence is TGTGCCACCTCACCGAGGCGAATTGACACCGGGGAGCTGTTTTTT.